Presented here are 3 T cell receptor beta chains from one specimen sequenced in a study of T cell responses to AZD1222 COVID-19 vaccine. Some clones are missing from TCRdb's copy, which holds only in-frame ones; the method was immunoSEQ multiplex PCR. The table shows 180,000 or so clones, with 94% occurring only once. The starting material was peripheral blood, obtained on day 0 of AZD1222 vaccination. These receptors originate from an adult in good health.

The J gene is TRBJ2-1, the V gene TRBV4-1; D perhaps matches TRBD2 (6 bases). The CDR3 is 13 amino acids. Deletions cut 2 bases from V and 10 bases from J, with 12 bases between. Germline values: CDR1 MGHRA, CDR2 YSYEKL. CDR3 sequence reads: CASSQYAGNEQFF. CDR3 sequence (DNA): TGCGCCAGCAGCCAATACGCGGGGAACGAGCAGTTCTTC.

V usage is TRBV10-3 and J usage is TRBJ2-3; TRBD1 agrees at 7 bases. Germline V gene sequence: CDR1 ENHRY, CDR2 SYGVKD. J gave up 1 base and V 6 bases, and 1 base lay outside the gene matches. The CDR3 has 13 amino acids. The CDR3 here is CAISDRGTDTQYF. The CDR3 DNA sequence: TGTGCCATCAGCGACAGGGGCACAGATACGCAGTATTTT.

The genes are TRBV4-1 and TRBJ2-1, with D perhaps TRBD2 (5 bases). The CDR3 runs to 15 residues. V dropped 7 bases and J dropped 7 bases, with 20 bases sitting between them. In germline, CDR1 is MGHRA, CDR2 YSYEKL. CDR3 protein: CASNPDFTVGNEQFF. Written as DNA, the CDR3 is TGCGCCAGCAACCCGGACTTCACTGTGGGTAATGAGCAGTTCTTC.